This T cell receptor (beta chain) was sequenced during a study of beta chain features in type 1 diabetes. Whole-study context: Examination covered around 100 million sorted cells spanning all samples.

Since all of the isolated RNA was reverse transcribed, expressed TCRB transcripts were what got sequenced. The read count averaged about 3.3 million across naive, central memory and regulatory T cell samples. Profiling relied on immunoSEQ multiplex PCR, and the TCRdb table lists in-frame clones only, not all of them. The sample shows about 650,000 clones, around 12% of them seen only once. Study-level findings and limits: Among all four CD4+ subsets, Type 1 diabetes patients had TCRB CDR3s that were moderately but significantly shorter. Short templates might get an advantage during PCR, and this would be equal in patients and controls.

CDR3 length: 12 residues. The germline V gene encodes CDR1 SQVTM and CDR2 ANQGSEA. V trimming: 4 bases; J trimming: 11 bases; junction bases outside the gene matches: 10. Sorted cells reached over 98% purity in every population. As regards this clone: Its antigen is unidentified.

The sample consisted of naive CD4+ T cells from blood. The sequence was collected from a man aged 30-40 years with type 1 diabetes. The chain couples TRBV29-1 to TRBJ2-5, with TRBD1 identical over 7 bases. CDR3 bases: TGCAGCGTTGTGAAGGGGGCCGGTGAGCAGTACTTC. This translates into CSVVKGAGEQYF. Full variable domain (outside the CDR3, taken from reference TRBV29-1 and TRBJ2-5): SAVISQKPSRDICQRGTSLTIQCQVDSQVTMMFWYRQQPGQSLTLIATANQGSEATYESGFVIDKFPISRPNLTFSTLTVSNMSPEDSSIYLCSVVKGAGEQYFGPGTRLLVL.